Shown below are 9 T cell receptor beta chains from a single sample sequenced in a study of blood T cell repertoires in COVID-19. Here immunoSEQ multiplex PCR was the method, and the copy in TCRdb shows in-frame clones only, minus some. The table lists fewer than 250,000 clones, about 82% of them singletons, with about 0.91% in the top ten. The specimen was peripheral blood. These TCRs come from a man in his fifties or sixties with COVID-19, enrolled during active disease.

CDR3 in amino acids: CASSMGTTGGYEQYF. CDR3 nucleotide sequence: TGTGCCAGCAGCATGGGGACGACGGGGGGTTACGAGCAGTACTTC. V and J are TRBV5-4 and TRBJ2-7; 7 nucleotides align to TRBD2. The V segment lost 4 bases and the J segment 4 bases; nucleotides outside the gene matches: 11. CDR1 is SGHNT and CDR2 is YYREEE in the germline V gene (reference sequence). The CDR3 has 15 amino acids.

This chain connects TRBV5-4 to TRBJ1-5; D ambiguous. The CDR3 spans 15 residues. Deletions cut 5 bases from V and 0 bases from J, with 12 bases between. Looked up from germline, CDR1 is SGHNT and CDR2 is YYREEE (reference sequence). The CDR3 nucleotides read TGTGCCAGCAGTAACTACGGGAATAGCAATCAGCCCCAGCATTTT. Its protein product is CASSNYGNSNQPQHF.

The J gene is TRBJ1-5, the V gene TRBV18, with D perhaps matching TRBD1 (6 bases). Germline assignment: CDR1 KGHSH and CDR2 LQKENI. The CDR3 length is 16 residues. V lost 6 bases to trimming and J lost 11 bases, with 26 bases between them. CDR3: CASSPSSGVSFGAQHF. CDR3 DNA sequence: TGTGCCAGCTCTCCTTCTTCAGGGGTCTCCTTTGGGGCCCAGCATTTT.

The rearrangement uses TRBV5-1 and TRBJ1-5; D may be TRBD1 (6 bases). V was trimmed by 5 bases and J by 5 bases, leaving 26 bases between them. CDR3 length equals 18 residues. Germline CDR1 and CDR2: SGHRS and YFSETQ. Here the CDR3 DNA reads TGCGCCAGCAGACAAGATCGGACAGCCCAGACCGAACATCAGCCCCAGCATTTT. It is translated as CASRQDRTAQTEHQPQHF.

V is TRBV12-3 or TRBV12-4 and J is TRBJ1-1; possibly TRBD1 for D (5 bases). Trimming stripped 6 bases from V and 6 bases from J, with 14 bases between. The CDR3 length is 13 residues. This chain's CDR3 is CASSESGDAEAFF. The CDR3 bases are TGTGCCAGCAGCGAAAGCGGGGACGCTGAAGCTTTCTTT.

The chain links TRBV7-2 to TRBJ2-7; perhaps TRBD1 as D (6 bases). This CDR3 has 15 amino acids. CDR1 and CDR2 from the germline V gene are SGHTA and FQGNSA. The ends were cut back, 1 base at V and 4 bases at J, with 14 bases in the middle. The CDR3 bases are TGTGCCAGCAGCTTAGTATACGGACAGCCTTACGAGCAGTACTTC. This codes for CASSLVYGQPYEQYF.

V and J are TRBV6-5 and TRBJ1-5, with D perhaps TRBD1 (5 bases). This CDR3 is 16 amino acids long. CDR1 and CDR2 from the germline V gene are MNHEY and SVGAGI. The V end lost 0 bases, the J end lost 5 bases, and 14 bases lay between the germline ends. DNA for the CDR3: TGTGCCAGCAGTTACTCGAGGCAGCAAGGGGATCAGCCCCAGCATTTT. It codes for CASSYSRQQGDQPQHF.

This clone occurred a few times. V is TRBV6-2 or TRBV6-3 and J is TRBJ2-3, with a tentative D call TRBD1 (6 bases). The CDR3 contains 15 residues. Trimming shortened V by 5 bases and J by 4 bases, and 16 bases separated the two germline ends. Germline assignment: CDR1 MNHEY and CDR2 SVGEGT. CDR3 DNA sequence: TGTGCCAGCAGTCTTTTAATGACAGGCCCAGATACGCAGTATTTT. Its translation is CASSLLMTGPDTQYF.

The genes are TRBV5-4 and TRBJ1-2; weak D call: TRBD1 (6 bases). Trimming shortened V by 0 bases and J by 8 bases, and 11 bases separated the two germline ends. Germline V gives CDR1 SGHNT, CDR2 YYREEE (reference sequence). The length of the CDR3 is 13 residues. The CDR3 spells CASSLGGQRGYTF. Written as DNA, the CDR3 is TGTGCCAGCAGCTTGGGAGGACAGCGGGGCTACACCTTC.